Following are 9 T cell receptor beta chains from one sample sequenced in a study of shared clonotypes between healthy human individuals. CD45RO-negative, CCR7-selected cells formed the naive CD8 fraction, which excluded terminally differentiated effector memory CD45RA+ cells. The table came from immunoSEQ multiplex PCR; TCRdb's copy has only in-frame clones and leaves some out. The sample lists hundreds of thousands of clones; 95% to 98% were seen once. Source material: naive CD8+ T cells sorted from blood. The origin of the receptors is a man aged 30-40 years in good health.

This chain links TRBV7-9 with TRBJ2-1; the D gene is possibly TRBD1 (6 bases). There are 16 residues in the CDR3. Deletions cut 2 bases from V and 8 bases from J, with 19 bases between. Germline-derived CDR1 and CDR2 are SEHNR and FQNEAQ (reference sequence). The CDR3 coding sequence is TGTGCCAGCAGCTTACGTCAGGTCGGGCCAGGGGATGAGCAGTTCTTC. It yields the protein CASSLRQVGPGDEQFF. Variable domain in full (rest from reference TRBV7-9 and TRBJ2-1): DTGVSQNPRHKITKRGQNVTFRCDPISEHNRLYWYRQTLGQGPEFLTYFQNEAQLEKSRLLSDRFSAERPKGSFSTLEIQRTEQGDSAMYLCASSLRQVGPGDEQFFGPGTRLTVL.

V gene TRBV11-3 combines with J gene TRBJ2-3, with 7 bases lining up with TRBD1. The CDR3 sequence is 16 residues long. V lost 5 bases to trimming and J lost 6 bases; unmatched junction nucleotides: 14. Germline CDR1 SGHNT, CDR2 YENEEA. The CDR3 bases are TGTGCCAGCAGCGCACGACAGGGCTCCGGCGTGGATACGCAGTATTTT. Protein product: CASSARQGSGVDTQYF.

CDR3 nucleotide sequence: TGCGCCAGCAGCGCCCGCGGGACAGGGGCCACTGAAGCTTTCTTT. Encoded protein: CASSARGTGATEAFF. V is TRBV4-1 and J is TRBJ1-1; 10 nucleotides agree with TRBD1. The CDR3 has 15 amino acids. CDR1 is MGHRA, CDR2 YSYEKL, per germline. With V trimmed by 5 bases and J by 4 bases, 7 bases remained unmatched.

The chain carries TRBV6-1 and TRBJ2-7; 7 nucleotides match TRBD1. The V and J ends lost 5 bases and 3 bases, in that order; junction bases with no gene match: 1. Germline CDR1 MNHNS, CDR2 SASEGT. The CDR3 contains 12 residues. The DNA for the CDR3 is TGTGCCAGCAGTACAGGGGTCTACGAGCAGTACTTC. Translating it yields CASSTGVYEQYF.

The chain joins TRBV10-2 to TRBJ2-7; no definite D call. V shed 4 bases and J shed 2 bases, with 12 bases lying between them. The CDR3 length is 14 residues. Per germline, CDR1 WSHSY and CDR2 SAAADI. The CDR3 here is CASSVSRSTYEQYF. CDR3 sequence (DNA): TGCGCCAGCAGTGTGTCTCGATCTACCTACGAGCAGTACTTC.

The chain couples TRBV30 to TRBJ1-2; D uncertain. This CDR3 has 12 amino acids. The V gene's germline CDR1 is GTSNPN and CDR2 SVGIG (reference sequence). The V and J ends lost 5 bases and 10 bases respectively, with 17 bases between them. CDR3 protein: CAWDTSFFDYTF. The CDR3 nucleotides are TGTGCCTGGGACACCTCCTTCTTTGACTACACCTTC. Complete variable domain (other parts from reference TRBV30 and TRBJ1-2): SQTIHQWPATLVQPVGSPLSLECTVEGTSNPNLYWYRQAAGRGLQLLFYSVGIGQISSEVPQNLSASRPQDRQFILSSKKLLLSDSGFYLCAWDTSFFDYTFGSGTRLTVV.

The genes are TRBV5-5 and TRBJ2-2; 8 bases align to TRBD2. With 2 bases clipped from V and 9 bases from J, the junction kept 15 bases outside the gene matches. CDR1 and CDR2 (germline): SGHKS, YYEKEE (reference sequence). The CDR3 runs to 17 residues. Written as DNA, the CDR3 is TGTGCCAGCAGCTTCGTCACAGCGGGAGAATACGGCTGGGAGCTGTTTTTT. It specifies CASSFVTAGEYGWELFF. The entire variable domain, with the rest obtained from reference TRBV5-5 and TRBJ2-2, is as follows: DAGVTQSPTHLIKTRGQQVTLRCSPISGHKSVSWYQQVLGQGPQFIFQYYEKEERGRGNFPDRFSARQFPNYSSELNVNALLLGDSALYLCASSFVTAGEYGWELFFGEGSRLTVL.

The chain uses TRBV10-3 and TRBJ2-5, with 7 nucleotides matching TRBD1. V lost 1 base, J lost 2 bases, and 10 bases stayed unmatched. Germline CDR1 is ENHRY and CDR2 is SYGVKD. This CDR3 comprises 17 residues. The CDR3 loop reads CAISEWSTGTEQETQYF. CDR3 DNA: TGTGCCATCAGTGAGTGGTCTACCGGGACAGAGCAAGAGACCCAGTACTTC.

J is TRBJ2-7 and V is TRBV29-1, with 11 bases fitting TRBD2. The CDR3 has 13 residues. With V trimmed by 6 bases and J by 6 bases, 7 bases remained unmatched. Germline CDR1 SQVTM, CDR2 ANQGSEA. Written as DNA, the CDR3 is TGCAGCGTACTAGCGGGAGTGAGGGGCGAGCAGTACTTC. Translated, it gives CSVLAGVRGEQYF.